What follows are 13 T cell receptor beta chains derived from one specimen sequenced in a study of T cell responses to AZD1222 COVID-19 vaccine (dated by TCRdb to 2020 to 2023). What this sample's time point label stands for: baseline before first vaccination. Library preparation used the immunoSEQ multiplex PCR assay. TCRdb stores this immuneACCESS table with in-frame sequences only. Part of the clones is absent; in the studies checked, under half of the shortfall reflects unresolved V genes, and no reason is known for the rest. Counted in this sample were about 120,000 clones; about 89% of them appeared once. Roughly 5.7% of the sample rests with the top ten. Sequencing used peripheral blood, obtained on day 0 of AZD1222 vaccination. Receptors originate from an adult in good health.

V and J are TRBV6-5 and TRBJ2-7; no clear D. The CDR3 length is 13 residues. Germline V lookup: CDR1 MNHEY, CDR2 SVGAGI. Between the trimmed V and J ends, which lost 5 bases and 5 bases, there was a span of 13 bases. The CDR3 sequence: CASSLSRVHEQYF. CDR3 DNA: TGTGCCAGCAGTCTCTCCCGGGTCCACGAGCAGTACTTC.

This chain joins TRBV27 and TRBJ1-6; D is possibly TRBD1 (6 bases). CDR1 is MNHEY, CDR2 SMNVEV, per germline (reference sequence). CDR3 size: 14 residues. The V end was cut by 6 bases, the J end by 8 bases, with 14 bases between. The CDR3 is CASSPWAGDSPLHF. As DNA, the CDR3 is TGTGCCAGCAGCCCGTGGGCAGGGGATTCACCCCTCCACTTT.

The CDR3 region is CASSSSGPEAFF. The CDR3 region has the DNA TGTGCCAGCAGCTCTAGCGGTCCTGAAGCTTTCTTT. The chain carries TRBV7-9 and TRBJ1-1; D not certain. Between the trimmed V and J ends, which lost 4 bases and 6 bases, there was a span of 9 bases. Germline V gives CDR1 SEHNR, CDR2 FQNEAQ (reference sequence). This CDR3 has 12 residues. Full variable domain (remainder filled in from reference TRBV7-9 and TRBJ1-1): DTGVSQNPRHKITKRGQNVTFRCDPISEHNRLYWYRQTLGQGPEFLTYFQNEAQLEKSRLLSDRFSAERPKGSFSTLEIQRTEQGDSAMYLCASSSSGPEAFFGQGTRLTVV.

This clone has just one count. The CDR3 bases are TGTGCCAGCTCACCACGGGCCGCCAATCAGCCCCAGCATTTT. This sequence encodes CASSPRAANQPQHF. The gene calls are TRBV18 and TRBJ1-5; D gene ambiguous. Germline lookup yields CDR1 KGHSH and CDR2 LQKENI. V lost 1 base to trimming and J lost 3 bases, with 7 bases between them. CDR3 length: 14 residues.

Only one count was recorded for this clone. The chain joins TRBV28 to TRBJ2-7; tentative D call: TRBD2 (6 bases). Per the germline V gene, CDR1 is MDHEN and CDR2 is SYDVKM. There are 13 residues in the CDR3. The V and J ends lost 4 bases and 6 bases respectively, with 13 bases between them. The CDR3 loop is CASSSPGVVEQYF. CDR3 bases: TGTGCCAGCAGTTCGCCGGGGGTGGTCGAGCAGTACTTC.

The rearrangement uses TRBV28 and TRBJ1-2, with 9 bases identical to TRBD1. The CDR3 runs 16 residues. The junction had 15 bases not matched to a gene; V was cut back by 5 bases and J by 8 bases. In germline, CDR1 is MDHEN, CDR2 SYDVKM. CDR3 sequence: CASSSPTGGSPWGYTF. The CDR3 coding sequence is TGTGCCAGCAGTAGTCCCACAGGGGGCAGTCCATGGGGCTACACCTTC.

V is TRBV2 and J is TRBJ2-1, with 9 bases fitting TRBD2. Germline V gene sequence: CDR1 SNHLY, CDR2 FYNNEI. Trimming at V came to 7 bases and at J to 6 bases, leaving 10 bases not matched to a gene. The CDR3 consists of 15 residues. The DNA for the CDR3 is TGTGCCAGCACCAAGACAGGGACTAGCAGCAATGAGCAGTTCTTC. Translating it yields CASTKTGTSSNEQFF.

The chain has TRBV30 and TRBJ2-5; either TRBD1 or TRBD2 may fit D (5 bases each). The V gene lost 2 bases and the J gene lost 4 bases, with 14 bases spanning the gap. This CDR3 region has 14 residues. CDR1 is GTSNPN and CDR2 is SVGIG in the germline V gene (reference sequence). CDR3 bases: TGTGCCTGGAGTTACCGGGGACGAGGAGAGACCCAGTACTTC. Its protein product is CAWSYRGRGETQYF.

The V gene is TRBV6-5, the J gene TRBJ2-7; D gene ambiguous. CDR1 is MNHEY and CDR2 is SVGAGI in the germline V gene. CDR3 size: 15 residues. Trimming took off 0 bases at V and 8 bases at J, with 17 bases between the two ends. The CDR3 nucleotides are TGTGCCAGCAGTTACTCGATCGGTCCCCTCCTACAGCAGTACTTC. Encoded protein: CASSYSIGPLLQQYF.

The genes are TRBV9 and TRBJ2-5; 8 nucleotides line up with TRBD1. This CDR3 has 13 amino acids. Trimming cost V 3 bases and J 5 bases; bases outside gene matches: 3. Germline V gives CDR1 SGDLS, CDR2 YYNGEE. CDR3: CASSGQGRETQYF. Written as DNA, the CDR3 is TGTGCCAGCAGCGGACAGGGGAGGGAGACCCAGTACTTC.

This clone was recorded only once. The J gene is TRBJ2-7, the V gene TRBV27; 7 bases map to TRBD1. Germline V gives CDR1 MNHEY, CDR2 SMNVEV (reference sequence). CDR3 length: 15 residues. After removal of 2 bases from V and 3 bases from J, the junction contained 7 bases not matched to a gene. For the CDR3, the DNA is TGTGCCAGCAGTTTAGGGCAGGGGGTTAACTACGAGCAGTACTTC. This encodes CASSLGQGVNYEQYF.

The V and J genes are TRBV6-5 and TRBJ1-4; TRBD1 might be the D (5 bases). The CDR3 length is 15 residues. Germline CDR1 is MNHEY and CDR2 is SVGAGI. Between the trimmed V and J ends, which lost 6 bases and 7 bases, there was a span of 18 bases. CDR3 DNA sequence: TGTGCCAGCAGACGGACATTCACGGTCGGTGAAAAACTGTTTTTT. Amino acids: CASRRTFTVGEKLFF.

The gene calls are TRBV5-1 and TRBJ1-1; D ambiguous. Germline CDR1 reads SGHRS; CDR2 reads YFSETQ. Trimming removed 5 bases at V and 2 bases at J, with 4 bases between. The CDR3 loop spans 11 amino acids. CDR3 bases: TGCGCCAGCAGGAGAAACACTGAAGCTTTCTTT. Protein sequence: CASRRNTEAFF.